These 6 T cell receptor beta chains were all obtained from the same sample, sequenced in a study of T cells in Graves' hyperthyroidism and ophthalmopathy. Template material for amplifying TCR beta CDR3 regions consisted of RNA transcripts. An initial round of RT-PCR targeting the TCR CDR3 relied on the HTBI primer set. TCRdb used MiXCR to reprocess the multiplex PCR reads, holding one entry per CDR3 protein. This sample yields a few hundred thousand distinct CDR3 sequences, of which roughly 45% are seen a single time; 44% belongs to the top ten. Source material: peripheral blood or thyroid tissue (not recorded which). The receptors were gathered from an adult woman with Graves' disease, either hyperthyroidism or ophthalmopathy (not recorded which).

This clonotype was seen at least ten times. V is TRBV20-1 and J is TRBJ1-1; D call uncertain. V gave up 0 bases and J gave up 1 base, with 12 bases separating them. This CDR3 spans 15 amino acids. Per germline, CDR1 DFQATT and CDR2 SNEGSKA (reference sequence). CDR3 DNA: TGCAGTGCTAGAGATCGCAGGACCCAGAACACTGAAGCTTTCTTT. It is translated as CSARDRRTQNTEAFF.

The chain links TRBV29-1 to TRBJ2-2; D is undetermined. V lost 4 bases and J lost 4, with 10 bases in between. This CDR3 spans 13 amino acids. CDR1 and CDR2 from the germline V gene are SQVTM and ANQGSEA. This CDR3 reads CSVAVYITGELFF. The CDR3 DNA sequence: TGCAGCGTTGCGGTCTATATCACCGGGGAGCTGTTTTTT.

This sequence joins TRBV10-3 and TRBJ1-1; D gene unclear. CDR1 and CDR2 from the germline V gene are ENHRY and SYGVKD. Trimming took off 3 bases at V and 5 bases at J, with 10 bases between the two ends. The CDR3 runs 13 residues. CDR3 DNA sequence: TGTGCCATCAGTGAACTTCTGGGGACTGAAGCTTTCTTT. This translates into CAISELLGTEAFF.

This clonotype was observed at least ten times. This chain links TRBV19 with TRBJ2-5; possible D gene TRBD2, 6 bases. Germline V gene data show CDR1 as LNHDA and CDR2 as SQIVND (reference sequence). The CDR3 has 16 residues. V was cut by 5 bases and J by 1 base, with 17 bases left in between. The CDR3: CASSSLTRAFQETQYF. Written as DNA, the CDR3 is TGTGCCAGTAGTTCCCTGACTAGAGCCTTCCAAGAGACCCAGTACTTC. Filled out from reference TRBV19 and TRBJ2-5, the complete variable domain reads DGGITQSPKYLFRKEGQNVTLSCEQNLNHDAMYWYRQDPGQGLRLIYYSQIVNDFQKGDIAEGYSVSREKKESFPLTVTSAQKNPTAFYLCASSSLTRAFQETQYFGPGTRLLVL.

This clonotype was found many times. The chain joins TRBV10-3 to TRBJ2-5; no definite D call. V was clipped by 2 bases and J by 9 bases, with 10 bases between them. Germline loops: CDR1 ENHRY, CDR2 SYGVKD. The CDR3 runs 12 residues. CDR3 amino acids: CAISEGERAQYF. CDR3 nucleotides: TGTGCCATCAGTGAGGGGGAAAGGGCCCAGTACTTC.

This clonotype was seen many times. The chain links TRBV13 to TRBJ2-2; D gene ambiguous. Germline values: CDR1 PRHDT, CDR2 FYEKMQ (reference sequence). The CDR3 is 14 residues long. The V and J ends lost 5 bases and 4 bases respectively, with 11 bases between them. In DNA form, the CDR3 reads TGTGCCAGCAGCCTGAACAGAATCACCGGGGAGCTGTTTTTT. Amino acids: CASSLNRITGELFF.